This TCR beta chain was obtained from a study of blood T cell repertoires in COVID-19. V was pared by 4 bases and J by 2 bases, with 21 bases of the junction left unmatched. CDR1 and CDR2 from the germline V gene are SGHTS and YDEGEE. The CDR3 loop spans 20 amino acids. Original processing notes: Reference gene primer amplification yielded estimated nucleated cell counts. Measured with immunoSEQ multiplex PCR; TCRdb has only the in-frame clones, and not every one. The D gene and trimming were derived from the DNA, and the V and J assignments and clone size from that table. The table has 250,000 or so clones, 70% to 90% seen once. Self-reported history from a screening survey and questionnaire set each donor's cohort. Cohort 3 recovered donors had two negative PCRs, clearance, or symptom resolution.

This TCR was recovered from a man in his thirties or forties who had recovered from COVID-19. The V gene is TRBV5-8, the J gene TRBJ1-2, with 9 bases fitting TRBD1. Sample: PBMCs or T cells enriched from blood (not recorded which). DNA for the CDR3: TGTGCCAGCAGCCCACCGGGTCGGTTATACAGGGGGCCCCTCAACTATGGCTACACCTTC. Its translation is CASSPPGRLYRGPLNYGYTF. The complete variable domain, with remaining parts taken from reference TRBV5-8 and TRBJ1-2, reads EAGVTQSPTHLIKTRGQQATLRCSPISGHTSVYWYQQALGLGLQFLLWYDEGEERNRGNFPPRFSGRQFPNYSSELNVNALELEDSALYLCASSPPGRLYRGPLNYGYTFGSGTRLTVV.